This TCR beta chain was recorded in a study of blood T cell repertoires in COVID-19. Study context: PBMCs, B-cell-depleted T cells, or T cells were the source of the cDNA or gDNA that made up the material.

Study processing details: For nucleated cells, counts were estimated from reference gene primer amplification. Sequencing was performed with immunoSEQ multiplex PCR; in TCRdb, only in-frame clones are kept and a portion is missing. V and J calls and clone size follow that table, whereas D and trimming were derived from the DNA. Of roughly 250,000 clones detected, approximately 88% appear once; the ten largest clones hold about 1.2%. Participants' reported clinical history set cohort assignment. The germline CDR1 and CDR2 sequences are KGHDR and SFDVKD. The V segment lost 3 bases and the J segment 1 base; nucleotides outside the gene matches: 10. The CDR3 runs to 20 residues.

The chain employs TRBV24-1 and TRBJ2-1; 14 bases are a match to TRBD2. Sequencing input: PBMCs or T cells enriched from blood (not recorded which). The receptor was isolated from a woman aged 40 to 49 with acute COVID-19. CDR3 sequence: CATSDSRGTSGSRSYNEQFF. In DNA, the CDR3 is TGTGCCACCAGTGATAGTAGGGGGACTAGCGGGAGTAGGTCCTACAATGAGCAGTTCTTC.